This entry describes one T cell receptor (beta chain). Repertoires were generated with immunoSEQ multiplex PCR, while TCRdb's copy carries only in-frame clones and drops some. This sample has approximately 70,000 clones, with 91% found just once. V dropped 1 base and J dropped 7 bases, with 16 bases sitting between them. From germline, CDR1 is SGHVS and CDR2 FQNEAQ. CDR3 length equals 15 residues. This entry belongs to a study of T cell changes during pregnancy in multiple sclerosis. The source of this sequence is a female donor in good health, enrolled as a control in a pregnancy study. Sample: peripheral blood, taken in the third trimester of pregnancy. The J gene is TRBJ1-1, the V gene TRBV7-8; D perhaps matches TRBD1 (6 bases). The CDR3 region has the DNA TGTGCCAGCAGCTTAGTTTTCCGGGACACGGATGAAGCTTTCTTT. This codes for CASSLVFRDTDEAFF.